A selection of T cell receptor beta chains follows, all from one sample in a study of T-cell reconstitution after alpha-beta-depleted transplantation in children. TCRdb reprocessed the PCR reads with MiXCR, giving one entry per CDR3 protein. The repertoire holds approximately 490,000 distinct CDR3 sequences, with 8% to 11% as singletons. The material was PBMCs, obtained before TCRalphabeta/CD19-depleted stem cell transplant. The receptors were sampled from a child younger than 10 with inherited bone marrow failure, due to receive a stem cell transplant. The conserved cysteine and the conserved F or W are not part of the CDR3 here.

j_call,v_call,cdr3_aa
TRBJ2-3,TRBV11-2,ASSLVLERTDTQY
TRBJ1-2,TRBV2,ASSESGPDYGYT
TRBJ2-1,TRBV7-8,ASSPQLAGVGNEQF
TRBJ2-3,TRBV25-1,ASSEGQVIRGDSGTDTQY
TRBJ2-7,TRBV12-3/TRBV12-4,ASKASGLFYEQY
TRBJ2-7,TRBV9,ASSPTGHSSYEQY
TRBJ1-2,TRBV29-1,SVAGGENYGYT
TRBJ1-1,TRBV28,ASSFQRTGRAF
TRBJ1-6,TRBV20-1,SASRARTNSPLH
TRBJ2-1,TRBV28,ASNLRRDSSYNEQF
TRBJ2-2,TRBV28,ASSSLGRWGGFDTGELF
TRBJ2-1,TRBV7-6,ASSFPIGEQF
TRBJ2-6,TRBV7-2,ASSPQGVSGANVLT
TRBJ1-1,TRBV25-1,ASSGGDRIHDTEAF
TRBJ2-1,TRBV5-1,ASSLGTGGRGEQF
TRBJ2-7,TRBV29-1,SGRDSRSYEQY
TRBJ2-4,TRBV5-4,ASSLDRENAKNIQY
TRBJ2-1,TRBV12-3/TRBV12-4,ASSFWERGNEQF
TRBJ2-3,TRBV4-2,ASSLQTSGRGADTQY
TRBJ2-7,TRBV19,ASSPTSGSTYEQY
TRBJ2-2,TRBV5-6,ASSLFSLGRDTGELF